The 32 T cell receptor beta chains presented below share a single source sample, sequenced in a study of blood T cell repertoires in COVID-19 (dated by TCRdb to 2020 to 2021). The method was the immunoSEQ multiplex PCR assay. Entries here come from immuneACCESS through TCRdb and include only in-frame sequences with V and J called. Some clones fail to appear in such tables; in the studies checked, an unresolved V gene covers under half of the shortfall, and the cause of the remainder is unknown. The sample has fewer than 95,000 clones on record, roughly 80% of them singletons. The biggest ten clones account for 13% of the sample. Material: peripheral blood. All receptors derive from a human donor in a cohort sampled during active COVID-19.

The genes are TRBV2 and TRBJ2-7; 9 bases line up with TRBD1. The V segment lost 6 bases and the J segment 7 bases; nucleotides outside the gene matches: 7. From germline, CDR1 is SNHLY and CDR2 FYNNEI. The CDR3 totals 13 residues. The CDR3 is CASSKGTGNEQYF. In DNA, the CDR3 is TGTGCCAGCAGCAAAGGGACAGGGAATGAGCAGTACTTC.

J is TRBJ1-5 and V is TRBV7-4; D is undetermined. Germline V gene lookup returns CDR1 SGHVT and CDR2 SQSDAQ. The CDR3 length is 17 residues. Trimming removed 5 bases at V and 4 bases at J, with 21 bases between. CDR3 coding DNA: TGTGCCAGCAGCCCCCGAGACGGGGAAACTGGGAATCAGCCCCAGCATTTT. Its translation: CASSPRDGETGNQPQHF.

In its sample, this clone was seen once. CDR3 protein: CASSLLAGGRNEQFF. CDR3 nucleotides: TGTGCCAGCAGCCTACTAGCGGGGGGGAGAAATGAGCAGTTCTTC. The chain combines TRBV2 with TRBJ2-1, with 13 nucleotides matching TRBD2. With V trimmed by 6 bases and J by 7 bases, 6 bases remained unmatched. This CDR3 contains 15 residues. From germline, CDR1 is SNHLY and CDR2 FYNNEI.

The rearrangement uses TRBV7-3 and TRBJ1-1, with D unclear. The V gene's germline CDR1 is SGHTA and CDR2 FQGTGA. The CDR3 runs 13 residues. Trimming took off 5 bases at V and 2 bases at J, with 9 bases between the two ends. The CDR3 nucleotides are TGTGCCAGCAGCCCGACTCAAAACACTGAAGCTTTCTTT. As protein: CASSPTQNTEAFF.

As DNA, the CDR3 is TGTGCCAGCAGCTCCGGGACAAGCAGGACGAACACTGAAGCTTTCTTT. Protein: CASSSGTSRTNTEAFF. This sequence joins TRBV5-4 and TRBJ1-1; D perhaps matches TRBD1 (6 bases). Germline CDR1 is SGHNT and CDR2 is YYREEE (reference sequence). V lost 3 bases and J lost 1, with 16 bases in between. The CDR3 contains 16 residues.

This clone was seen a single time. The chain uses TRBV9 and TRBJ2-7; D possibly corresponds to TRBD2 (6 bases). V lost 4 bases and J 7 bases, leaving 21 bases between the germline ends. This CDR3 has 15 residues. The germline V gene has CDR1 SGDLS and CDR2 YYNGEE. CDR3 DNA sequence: TGTGCCAGCAGCTCCCAAGTCTCCCAAGGAGGGGAGCAGTACTTC. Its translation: CASSSQVSQGGEQYF.

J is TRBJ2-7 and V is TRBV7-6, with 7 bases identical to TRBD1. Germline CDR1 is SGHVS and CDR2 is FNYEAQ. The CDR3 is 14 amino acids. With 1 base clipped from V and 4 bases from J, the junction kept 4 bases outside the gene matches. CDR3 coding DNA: TGTGCCAGCAGCTTAGACCAGGGGGTGTACGAGCAGTACTTC. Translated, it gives CASSLDQGVYEQYF.

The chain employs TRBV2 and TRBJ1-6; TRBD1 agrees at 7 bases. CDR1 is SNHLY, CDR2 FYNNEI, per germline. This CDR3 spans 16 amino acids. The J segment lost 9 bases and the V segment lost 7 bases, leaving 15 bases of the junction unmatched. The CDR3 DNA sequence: TGTGCCAGCACAGAACAGGGGAACCCAGAAATTTCACCCCTCCACTTT. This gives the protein CASTEQGNPEISPLHF. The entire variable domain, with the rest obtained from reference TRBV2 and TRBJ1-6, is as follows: EPEVTQTPSHQVTQMGQEVILRCVPISNHLYFYWYRQILGQKVEFLVSFYNNEISEKSEIFDDQFSVERPDGSNFTLKIRSTKLEDSAMYFCASTEQGNPEISPLHFGNGTRLTVT.

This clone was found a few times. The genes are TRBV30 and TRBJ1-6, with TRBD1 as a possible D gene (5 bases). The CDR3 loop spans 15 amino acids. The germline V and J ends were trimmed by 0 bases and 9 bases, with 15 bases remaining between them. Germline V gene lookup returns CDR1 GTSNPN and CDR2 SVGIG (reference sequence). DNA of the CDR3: TGTGCCTGGAGTGTTCCAAGGGGCTACGGTTCACCCCTCCACTTT. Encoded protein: CAWSVPRGYGSPLHF.

The CDR3 protein is CASSRERMTGGEAFF. As DNA, the CDR3 is TGTGCCAGCTCACGAGAGCGAATGACAGGGGGTGAAGCTTTCTTT. The chain links TRBV18 to TRBJ1-1, with 9 bases identical to TRBD1. The CDR3 loop spans 15 amino acids. V shed 4 bases, J shed 7 bases, and the junction held 10 bases outside the gene matches. Germline CDR1 and CDR2: KGHSH and LQKENI.

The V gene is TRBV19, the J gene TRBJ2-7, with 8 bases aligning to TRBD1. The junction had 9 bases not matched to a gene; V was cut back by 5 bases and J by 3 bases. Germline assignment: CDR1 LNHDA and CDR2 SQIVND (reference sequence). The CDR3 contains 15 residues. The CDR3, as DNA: TGTGCCAGTAGTGTTACAGGGGGTGGACACTACGAGCAGTACTTC. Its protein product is CASSVTGGGHYEQYF.

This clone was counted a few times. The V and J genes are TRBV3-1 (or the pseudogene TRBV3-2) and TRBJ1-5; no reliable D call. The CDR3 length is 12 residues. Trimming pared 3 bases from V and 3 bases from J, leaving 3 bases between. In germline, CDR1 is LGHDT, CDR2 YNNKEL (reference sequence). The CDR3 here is CASSHHNQPQHF. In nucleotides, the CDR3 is TGTGCCAGCAGCCACCACAATCAGCCCCAGCATTTT.

The CDR3 here is CASSARGSAEAFF. CDR3 coding DNA: TGTGCCAGCAGCGCCAGGGGCTCGGCTGAAGCTTTCTTT. This rearrangement joins TRBV11-3 to TRBJ1-1, with a possible D match to TRBD1 (6 bases). CDR3 size: 13 residues. The V end was cut by 5 bases, the J end by 6 bases, with 13 bases between. Germline V gene lookup returns CDR1 SGHNT and CDR2 YENEEA.

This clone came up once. The CDR3 protein is CASSQVRGGSYEQYF. The CDR3 DNA reads as TGTGCCAGCAGCCAAGTTCGCGGGGGCTCCTACGAGCAGTACTTC. The chain joins TRBV3-1 (or the pseudogene TRBV3-2) to TRBJ2-7; TRBD2 aligns across 7 bases. CDR1 LGHDT and CDR2 YNNKEL come from the germline V gene (reference sequence). V trimming: 1 base; J trimming: 0 bases; junction bases outside the gene matches: 3. CDR3 length: 15 amino acids.

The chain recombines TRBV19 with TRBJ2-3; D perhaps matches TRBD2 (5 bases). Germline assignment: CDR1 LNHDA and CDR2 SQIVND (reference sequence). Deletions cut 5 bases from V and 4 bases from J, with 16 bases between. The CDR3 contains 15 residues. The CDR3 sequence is CASSSRLARADTQYF. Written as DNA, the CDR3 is TGTGCCAGTAGTTCTCGGCTAGCTAGGGCAGATACGCAGTATTTT.

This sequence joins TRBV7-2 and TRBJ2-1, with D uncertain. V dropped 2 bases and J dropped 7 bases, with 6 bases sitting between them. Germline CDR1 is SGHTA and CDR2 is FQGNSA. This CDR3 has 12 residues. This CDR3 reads CASSLLRNEQFF. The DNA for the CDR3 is TGTGCCAGCAGCTTACTGAGAAATGAGCAGTTCTTC.

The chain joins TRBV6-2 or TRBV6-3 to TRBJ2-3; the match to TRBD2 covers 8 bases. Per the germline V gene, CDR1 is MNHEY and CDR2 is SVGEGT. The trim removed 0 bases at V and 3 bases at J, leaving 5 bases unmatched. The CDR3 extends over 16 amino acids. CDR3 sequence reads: CASSYSRRGATDTQYF. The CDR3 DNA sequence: TGTGCCAGCAGTTACTCGAGGCGGGGGGCGACAGATACGCAGTATTTT.

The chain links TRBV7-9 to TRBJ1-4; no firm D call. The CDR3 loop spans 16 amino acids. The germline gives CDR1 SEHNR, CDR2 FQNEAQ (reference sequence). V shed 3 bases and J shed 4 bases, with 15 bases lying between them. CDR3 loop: CASSLGSGERNEKLFF. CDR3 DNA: TGTGCCAGCAGCTTGGGCAGCGGGGAGCGTAATGAAAAACTGTTTTTT.

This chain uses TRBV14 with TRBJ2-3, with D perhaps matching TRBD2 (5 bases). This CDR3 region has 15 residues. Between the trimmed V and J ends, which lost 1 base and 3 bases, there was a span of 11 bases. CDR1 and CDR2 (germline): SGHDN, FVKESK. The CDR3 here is CASSQVFGVTDTQYF. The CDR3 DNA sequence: TGTGCCAGCAGCCAAGTGTTCGGGGTTACAGATACGCAGTATTTT.

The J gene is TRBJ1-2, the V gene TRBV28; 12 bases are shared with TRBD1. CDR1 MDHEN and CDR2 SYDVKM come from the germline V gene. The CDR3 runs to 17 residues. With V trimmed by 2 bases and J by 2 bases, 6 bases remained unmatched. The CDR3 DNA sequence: TGTGCCAGCAGTTTAATAGGGGACAGGGGGCGGAACTATGGCTACACCTTC. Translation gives CASSLIGDRGRNYGYTF.

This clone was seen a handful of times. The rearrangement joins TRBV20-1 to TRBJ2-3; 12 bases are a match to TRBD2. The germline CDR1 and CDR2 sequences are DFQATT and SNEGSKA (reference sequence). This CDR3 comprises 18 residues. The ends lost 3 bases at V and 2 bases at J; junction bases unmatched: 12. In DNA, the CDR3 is TGCAGTGCTAGTCTCGGGACTAGCGGGCCTCTCCTCACAGATACGCAGTATTTT. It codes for CSASLGTSGPLLTDTQYF.

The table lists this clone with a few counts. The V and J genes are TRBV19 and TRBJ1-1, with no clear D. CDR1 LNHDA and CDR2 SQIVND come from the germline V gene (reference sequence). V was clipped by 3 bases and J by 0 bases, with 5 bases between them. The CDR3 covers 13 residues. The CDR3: CASSISVNTEAFF. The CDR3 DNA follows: TGTGCCAGTAGTATCTCAGTGAACACTGAAGCTTTCTTT.

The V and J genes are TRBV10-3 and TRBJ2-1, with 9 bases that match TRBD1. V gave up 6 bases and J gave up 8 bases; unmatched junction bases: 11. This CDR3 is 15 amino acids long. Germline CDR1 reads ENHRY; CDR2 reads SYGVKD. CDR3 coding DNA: TGTGCCATCAGCGAACCGGGACAGGGTAGCGATGAGCAGTTCTTC. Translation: CAISEPGQGSDEQFF.

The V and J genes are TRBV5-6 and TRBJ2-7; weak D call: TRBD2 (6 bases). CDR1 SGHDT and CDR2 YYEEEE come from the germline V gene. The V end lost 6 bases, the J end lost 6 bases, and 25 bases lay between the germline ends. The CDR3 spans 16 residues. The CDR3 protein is CASTKPPWGLLVEQYF. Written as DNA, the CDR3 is TGTGCCAGCACCAAACCCCCCTGGGGACTCCTCGTCGAGCAGTACTTC.

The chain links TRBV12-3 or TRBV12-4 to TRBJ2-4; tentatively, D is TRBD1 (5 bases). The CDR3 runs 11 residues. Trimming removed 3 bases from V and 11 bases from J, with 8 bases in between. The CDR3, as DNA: TGTGCCAGCAGTTTTCTGGGGCTTCAGTACTTC. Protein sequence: CASSFLGLQYF.

CDR3 amino acids: CAWGAGLNEQYF. CDR3 coding DNA: TGTGCCTGGGGGGCAGGGTTGAACGAGCAGTACTTC. The rearrangement links TRBV30 to TRBJ2-7; D might be TRBD1 (5 bases). V dropped 5 bases and J dropped 5 bases, with 13 bases sitting between them. CDR3 length: 12 amino acids. CDR1 and CDR2 from the germline V gene are GTSNPN and SVGIG (reference sequence).

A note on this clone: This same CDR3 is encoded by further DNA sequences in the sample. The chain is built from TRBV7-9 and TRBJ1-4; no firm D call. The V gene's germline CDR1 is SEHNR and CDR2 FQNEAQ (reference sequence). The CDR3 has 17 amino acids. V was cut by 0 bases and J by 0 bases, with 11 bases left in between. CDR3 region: CASSLALPRATNEKLFF. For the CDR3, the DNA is TGTGCCAGCAGCTTAGCGCTCCCGAGAGCAACTAATGAAAAACTGTTTTTT. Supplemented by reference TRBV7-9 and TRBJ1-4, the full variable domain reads DTGVSQNPRHKITKRGQNVTFRCDPISEHNRLYWYRQTLGQGPEFLTYFQNEAQLEKSRLLSDRFSAERPKGSFSTLEIQRTEQGDSAMYLCASSLALPRATNEKLFFGSGTQLSVL.

CDR3 sequence: CASSLFGGAAIAGELFF. The CDR3 DNA is TGCGCCAGCAGCCTTTTCGGGGGGGCCGCTATAGCCGGGGAGCTGTTTTTT. The J gene is TRBJ2-2, the V gene TRBV4-1, with 8 bases that match TRBD2. This CDR3 has 17 residues. V trimming: 4 bases; J trimming: 6 bases; junction bases outside the gene matches: 13. Germline V gene lookup returns CDR1 MGHRA and CDR2 YSYEKL.

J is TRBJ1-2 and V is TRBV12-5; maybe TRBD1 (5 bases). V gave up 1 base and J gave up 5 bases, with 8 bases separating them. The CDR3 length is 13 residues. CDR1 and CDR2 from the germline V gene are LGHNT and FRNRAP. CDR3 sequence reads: CASGLARAYGYTF. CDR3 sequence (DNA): TGTGCTAGTGGTTTGGCCAGGGCGTATGGCTACACCTTC.

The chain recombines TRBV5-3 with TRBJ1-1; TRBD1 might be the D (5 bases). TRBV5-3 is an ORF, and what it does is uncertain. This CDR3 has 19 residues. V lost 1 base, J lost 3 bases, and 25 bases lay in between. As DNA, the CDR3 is TGTGCCAGAAGCTTGCTTTTCCCGGAGACAGATTCCAGGTACACTGAAGCTTTCTTT. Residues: CARSLLFPETDSRYTEAFF.

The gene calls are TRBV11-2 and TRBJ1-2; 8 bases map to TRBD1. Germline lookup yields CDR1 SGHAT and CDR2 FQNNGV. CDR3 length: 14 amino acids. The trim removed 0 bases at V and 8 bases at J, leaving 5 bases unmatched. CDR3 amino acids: CASSLDMTGVGYTF. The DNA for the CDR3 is TGTGCCAGCAGCTTAGACATGACAGGGGTCGGCTACACCTTC. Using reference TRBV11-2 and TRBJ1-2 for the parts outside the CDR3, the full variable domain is EAGVAQSPRYKIIEKRQSVAFWCNPISGHATLYWYQQILGQGPKLLIQFQNNGVVDDSQLPKDRFSAERLKGVDSTLKIQPAKLEDSAVYLCASSLDMTGVGYTFGSGTRLTVV.

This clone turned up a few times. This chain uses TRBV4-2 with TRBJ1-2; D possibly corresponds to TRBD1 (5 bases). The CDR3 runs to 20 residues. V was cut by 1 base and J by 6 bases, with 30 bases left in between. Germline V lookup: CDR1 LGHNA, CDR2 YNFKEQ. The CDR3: CASSQVGYSGGRTVGNGYTF. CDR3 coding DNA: TGTGCCAGCAGCCAAGTTGGGTATTCCGGGGGGAGGACGGTGGGAAATGGCTACACCTTC.